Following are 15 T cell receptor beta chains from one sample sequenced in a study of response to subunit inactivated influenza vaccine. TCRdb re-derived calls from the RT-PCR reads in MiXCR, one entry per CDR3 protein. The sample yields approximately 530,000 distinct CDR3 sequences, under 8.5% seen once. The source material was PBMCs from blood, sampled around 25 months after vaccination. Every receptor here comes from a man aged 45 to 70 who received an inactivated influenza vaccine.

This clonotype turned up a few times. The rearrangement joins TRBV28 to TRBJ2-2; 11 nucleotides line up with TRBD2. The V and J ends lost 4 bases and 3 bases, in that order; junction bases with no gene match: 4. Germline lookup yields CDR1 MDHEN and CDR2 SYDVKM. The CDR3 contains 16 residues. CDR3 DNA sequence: TGTGCCAGCAGTTCACTAGCGGGGGTTTACACCGGGGAGCTGTTTTTT. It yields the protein CASSSLAGVYTGELFF.

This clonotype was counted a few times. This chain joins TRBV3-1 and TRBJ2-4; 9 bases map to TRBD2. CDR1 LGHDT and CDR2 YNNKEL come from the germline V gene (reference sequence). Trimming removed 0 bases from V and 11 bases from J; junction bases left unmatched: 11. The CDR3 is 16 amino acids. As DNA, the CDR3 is TGTGCCAGCAGCCAAGACCCCAGACTAGCGGTTTCTCTTCAGTACTTC. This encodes CASSQDPRLAVSLQYF.

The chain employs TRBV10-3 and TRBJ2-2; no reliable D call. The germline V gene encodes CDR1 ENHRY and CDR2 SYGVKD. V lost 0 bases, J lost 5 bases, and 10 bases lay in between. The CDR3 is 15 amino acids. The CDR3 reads CAISESQVGTGELFF. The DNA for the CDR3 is TGTGCCATCAGTGAGTCGCAGGTTGGGACCGGGGAGCTGTTTTTT.

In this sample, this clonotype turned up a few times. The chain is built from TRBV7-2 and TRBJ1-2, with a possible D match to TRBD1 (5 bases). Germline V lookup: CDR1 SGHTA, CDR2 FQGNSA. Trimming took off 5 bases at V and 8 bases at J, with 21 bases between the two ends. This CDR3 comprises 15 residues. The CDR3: CASSELAGGSHGYTF. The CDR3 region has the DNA TGTGCCAGCAGCGAATTAGCCGGGGGGTCTCACGGCTACACCTTC.

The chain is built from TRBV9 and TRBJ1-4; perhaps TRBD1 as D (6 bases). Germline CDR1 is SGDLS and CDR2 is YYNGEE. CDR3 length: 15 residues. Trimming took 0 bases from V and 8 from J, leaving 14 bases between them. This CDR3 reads CASSVGGQRKEKLFF. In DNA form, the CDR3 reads TGTGCCAGCAGCGTAGGGGGACAACGTAAGGAAAAACTGTTTTTT.

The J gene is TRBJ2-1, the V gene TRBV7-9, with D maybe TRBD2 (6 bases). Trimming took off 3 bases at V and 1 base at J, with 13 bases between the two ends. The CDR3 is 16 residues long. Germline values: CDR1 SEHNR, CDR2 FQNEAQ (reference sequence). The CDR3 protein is CASSFPERASYNEQFF. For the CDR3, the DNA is TGTGCCAGCAGCTTCCCCGAGCGGGCGTCCTACAATGAGCAGTTCTTC.

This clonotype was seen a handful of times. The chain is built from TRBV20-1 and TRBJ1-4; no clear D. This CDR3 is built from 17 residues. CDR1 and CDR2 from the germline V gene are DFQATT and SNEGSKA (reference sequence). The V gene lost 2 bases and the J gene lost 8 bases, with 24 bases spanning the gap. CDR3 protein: CSARNSWQYDSGEKLFF. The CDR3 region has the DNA TGCAGTGCTAGAAATTCATGGCAGTACGATTCTGGGGAAAAACTGTTTTTT.

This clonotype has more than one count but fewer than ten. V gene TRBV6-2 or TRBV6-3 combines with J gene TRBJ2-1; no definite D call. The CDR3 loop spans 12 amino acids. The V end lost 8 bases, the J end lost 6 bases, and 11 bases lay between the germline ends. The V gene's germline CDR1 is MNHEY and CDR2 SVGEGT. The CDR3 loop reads CASSKWVNEQFF. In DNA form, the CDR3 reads TGTGCCAGCTCTAAGTGGGTCAATGAGCAGTTCTTC.

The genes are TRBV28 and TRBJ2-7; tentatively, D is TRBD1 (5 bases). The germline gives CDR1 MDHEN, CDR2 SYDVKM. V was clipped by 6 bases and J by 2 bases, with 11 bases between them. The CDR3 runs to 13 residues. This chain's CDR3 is CASRPGPTYEQYF. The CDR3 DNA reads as TGTGCCAGCAGACCAGGGCCTACCTACGAGCAGTACTTC.

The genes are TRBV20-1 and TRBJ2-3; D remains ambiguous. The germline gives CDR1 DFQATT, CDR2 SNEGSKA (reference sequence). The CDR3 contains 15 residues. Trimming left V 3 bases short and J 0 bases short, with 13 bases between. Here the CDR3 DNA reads TGCAGTGCTAGCATCTCGGGCAGAAGCACAGATACGCAGTATTTT. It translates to CSASISGRSTDTQYF.

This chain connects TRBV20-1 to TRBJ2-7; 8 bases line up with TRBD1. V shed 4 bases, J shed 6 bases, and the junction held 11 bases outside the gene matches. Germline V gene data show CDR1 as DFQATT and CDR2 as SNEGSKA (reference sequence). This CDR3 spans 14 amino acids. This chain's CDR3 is CSANPGQGSGEQYF. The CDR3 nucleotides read TGCAGTGCTAACCCCGGACAGGGATCGGGCGAGCAGTACTTC.

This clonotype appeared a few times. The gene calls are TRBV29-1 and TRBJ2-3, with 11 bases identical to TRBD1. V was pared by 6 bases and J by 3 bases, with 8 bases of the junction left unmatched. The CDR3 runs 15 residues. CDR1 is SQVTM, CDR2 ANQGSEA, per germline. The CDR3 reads CSVATGTGGTDTQYF. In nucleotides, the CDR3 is TGCAGCGTGGCAACCGGGACAGGGGGGACAGATACGCAGTATTTT.

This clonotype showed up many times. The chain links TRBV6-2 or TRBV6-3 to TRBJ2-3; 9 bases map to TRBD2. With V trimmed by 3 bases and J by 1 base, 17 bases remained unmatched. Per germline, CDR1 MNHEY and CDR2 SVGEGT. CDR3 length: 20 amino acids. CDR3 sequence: CASSYKISASGNIRTDTQYF. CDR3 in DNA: TGTGCCAGCAGTTATAAAATTTCGGCTAGCGGGAATATCCGCACAGATACGCAGTATTTT.

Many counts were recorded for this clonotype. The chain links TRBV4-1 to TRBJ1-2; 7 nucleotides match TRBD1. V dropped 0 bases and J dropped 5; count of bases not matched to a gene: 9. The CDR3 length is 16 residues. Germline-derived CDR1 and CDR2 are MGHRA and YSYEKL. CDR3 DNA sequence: TGCGCCAGCAGCCAAGAATCGGGACAGACGTGGTATGGCTACACCTTC. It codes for CASSQESGQTWYGYTF.

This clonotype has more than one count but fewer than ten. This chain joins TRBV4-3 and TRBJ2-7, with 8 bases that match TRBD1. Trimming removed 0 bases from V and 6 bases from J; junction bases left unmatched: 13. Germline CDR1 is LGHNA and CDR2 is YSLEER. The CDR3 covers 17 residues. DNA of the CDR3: TGCGCCAGCAGCCAAGATCTTTGGGGCAGGGGGCCTAGCGAGCAGTACTTC. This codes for CASSQDLWGRGPSEQYF.